Below, 20 T cell receptor beta chains from the same sample are listed, as sequenced in a study of blood T cell repertoires in COVID-19. Only in-frame clones appear in the TCRdb table, and some are missing; sequencing was by immunoSEQ multiplex PCR. The sample shows 50,000 to 65,000 clones, 80% to 90% of them seen only once. The sequencing input was peripheral blood. The receptors come from a man aged 50 to 59 with active COVID-19.

The chain has TRBV12-3 or TRBV12-4 and TRBJ1-2; D perhaps matches TRBD1 (5 bases). V lost 3 bases and J lost 5, with 10 bases in between. The CDR3 extends over 13 amino acids. CDR3 in amino acids: CASSFGAGYGYTF. The CDR3 bases are TGTGCCAGCAGTTTTGGGGCAGGGTATGGCTACACCTTC.

This clone was found a few times. The chain links TRBV2 to TRBJ2-5, with 13 bases matching TRBD2. CDR3 length: 14 residues. Germline trimming cut 6 bases from V and 5 bases from J; bases unmatched to any gene: 3. Germline-derived CDR1 and CDR2 are SNHLY and FYNNEI. CDR3 sequence reads: CASRGTSGAETQYF. CDR3 bases: TGTGCCAGCAGGGGGACTAGCGGGGCGGAGACCCAGTACTTC.

This clone was recorded once. The chain is built from TRBV4-3 and TRBJ2-3, with a tentative D call TRBD2 (5 bases). With 0 bases removed from V and 3 bases from J, the gap between germline ends came to 13 bases. CDR3 size: 16 residues. Germline lookup yields CDR1 LGHNA and CDR2 YSLEER. In nucleotides, the CDR3 is TGCGCCAGCAGCCAAGATTCCCGAAGCGGAACAGATACGCAGTATTTT. Its translation: CASSQDSRSGTDTQYF.

V usage is TRBV7-3 and J usage is TRBJ2-2, with 8 positions matching TRBD2. Germline lookup yields CDR1 SGHTA and CDR2 FQGTGA. Germline trimming cut 5 bases from V and 0 bases from J; bases unmatched to any gene: 5. The CDR3 contains 16 residues. In nucleotides, the CDR3 is TGTGCCAGCAGCCGACCGACTAGCGCGAACACCGGGGAGCTGTTTTTT. Translating it yields CASSRPTSANTGELFF.

The rearrangement joins TRBV28 to TRBJ2-5; 8 bases align to TRBD2. Germline V gene lookup returns CDR1 MDHEN and CDR2 SYDVKM. The CDR3 covers 16 residues. Trimming removed 4 bases from V and 4 bases from J; junction bases left unmatched: 11. CDR3 in DNA: TGTGCCAGCAGTTCGGGGGGGGAGGGCCTTGGAGAGACCCAGTACTTC. Translated, it gives CASSSGGEGLGETQYF.

J is TRBJ2-5 and V is TRBV18; 8 bases fit TRBD1. With 0 bases clipped from V and 1 base from J, the junction kept 4 bases outside the gene matches. The CDR3 length is 16 residues. Germline V gene data show CDR1 as KGHSH and CDR2 as LQKENI. The CDR3 DNA is TGTGCCAGCTCACCACCGGGACAGGACTTCCAAGAGACCCAGTACTTC. This translates into CASSPPGQDFQETQYF.

V gene TRBV7-8 combines with J gene TRBJ1-1, with TRBD1 as a possible D gene (6 bases). This CDR3 has 15 residues. Germline CDR1 is SGHVS and CDR2 is FQNEAQ. V lost 3 bases, J lost 0 bases, and 11 bases lay in between. The CDR3 loop reads CASSLQGRVNTEAFF. The CDR3 bases are TGTGCCAGCAGCTTGCAGGGGAGGGTGAACACTGAAGCTTTCTTT.

V usage is TRBV6-2 or TRBV6-3 and J usage is TRBJ2-5; D is undetermined. This CDR3 is built from 15 residues. Per the germline V gene, CDR1 is MNHEY and CDR2 is SVGEGT. Trimming removed 2 bases at V and 0 bases at J, with 10 bases between. The CDR3: CASSYVYSNQETQYF. The CDR3 DNA sequence: TGTGCCAGCAGTTACGTGTACTCTAACCAAGAGACCCAGTACTTC.

This clone was counted once. The chain recombines TRBV6-5 with TRBJ2-7, with D possibly TRBD1 on 6 matching bases. This CDR3 has 16 residues. Germline CDR1 reads MNHEY; CDR2 reads SVGAGI. The V end lost 0 bases, the J end lost 2 bases, and 14 bases lay between the germline ends. In DNA, the CDR3 is TGTGCCAGCAGTTACTCGATGCAGGGGTACACCTACGAGCAGTACTTC. Its protein is CASSYSMQGYTYEQYF.

This rearrangement joins TRBV7-9 to TRBJ1-4; 7 nucleotides match TRBD1. J gave up 1 base and V 6 bases, and 5 bases lay outside the gene matches. Germline CDR1 is SEHNR and CDR2 is FQNEAQ (reference sequence). This CDR3 has 15 residues. The CDR3 is CASRVGDRTNEKLFF. DNA of the CDR3: TGTGCCAGCAGGGTGGGGGACAGAACTAATGAAAAACTGTTTTTT.

This clone was picked up one time. This sequence joins TRBV19 and TRBJ1-3; D remains ambiguous. The CDR3 extends over 14 amino acids. Germline loops: CDR1 LNHDA, CDR2 SQIVND (reference sequence). V gave up 8 bases and J gave up 0 bases, with 11 bases separating them. The CDR3 sequence: CASGQVVSGNTIYF. Here the CDR3 DNA reads TGTGCCAGTGGGCAAGTCGTCTCTGGAAACACCATATATTTT. The whole variable domain, remainder taken from reference TRBV19 and TRBJ1-3, is DGGITQSPKYLFRKEGQNVTLSCEQNLNHDAMYWYRQDPGQGLRLIYYSQIVNDFQKGDIAEGYSVSREKKESFPLTVTSAQKNPTAFYLCASGQVVSGNTIYFGEGSWLTVV.

The chain is built from TRBV27 and TRBJ2-7, with 7 bases that match TRBD2. The CDR3 is made up of 17 amino acids. Losses at the gene ends were 5 bases for V and 4 bases for J; bases not matched to a gene: 17. Germline lookup yields CDR1 MNHEY and CDR2 SMNVEV (reference sequence). Here the CDR3 reads CASSPVASGDLIYEQYF. CDR3 coding DNA: TGTGCCAGCAGTCCCGTGGCTAGCGGAGATCTTATATACGAGCAGTACTTC.

A single count supports this clone. This chain connects TRBV2 to TRBJ2-5, with a tentative D call TRBD1 (5 bases). The CDR3 contains 14 residues. Germline CDR1 and CDR2: SNHLY and FYNNEI. V lost 4 bases and J lost 1, with 10 bases in between. The DNA of the CDR3 is TGTGCCAGCAGTGCCAGGGCTATCCAAGAGACCCAGTACTTC. As protein: CASSARAIQETQYF.

The chain uses TRBV11-3 and TRBJ2-2, with D tentatively TRBD1 (6 bases). CDR3 length equals 18 residues. CDR1 SGHNT and CDR2 YENEEA come from the germline V gene. V shed 5 bases and J shed 0 bases, with 19 bases lying between them. CDR3 region: CASSPDRVVRSNTGELFF. The CDR3, as DNA: TGTGCCAGCAGCCCGGACAGAGTAGTTAGATCGAACACCGGGGAGCTGTTTTTT.

This clone has only a few counts. The chain joins TRBV7-2 to TRBJ2-7; D is possibly TRBD2 (6 bases). Germline-derived CDR1 and CDR2 are SGHTA and FQGNSA. This CDR3 is 17 amino acids long. Trimming took off 1 base at V and 1 base at J, with 17 bases between the two ends. The CDR3 bases are TGTGCCAGCAGCTTAGGGGGGACTCCTCGCAGGTCCTACGAGCAGTACTTC. Translation: CASSLGGTPRRSYEQYF.

The chain is built from TRBV5-4 and TRBJ1-1; the match to TRBD1 covers 9 bases. With V trimmed by 2 bases and J by 7 bases, 3 bases remained unmatched. The CDR3 spans 13 residues. Germline assignment: CDR1 SGHNT and CDR2 YYREEE (reference sequence). The CDR3 sequence: CASSLQGADEAFF. The CDR3 nucleotides are TGTGCCAGCAGCTTACAGGGGGCGGATGAAGCTTTCTTT.

This clone occurred a few times. CDR3 sequence (DNA): TGCGCCAGCAGCTCCGGGGACAGGGCAAATTCACCCCTCCACTTT. It codes for CASSSGDRANSPLHF. The chain carries TRBV5-1 and TRBJ1-6, with 9 nucleotides matching TRBD1. Germline CDR1 reads SGHRS; CDR2 reads YFSETQ. V lost 3 bases to trimming and J lost 7 bases; unmatched junction nucleotides: 5. CDR3 length equals 15 residues.

This chain links TRBV18 with TRBJ1-2; tentatively, D is TRBD1 (6 bases). With 5 bases removed from V and 8 bases from J, the gap between germline ends came to 15 bases. The CDR3 totals 13 residues. Germline values: CDR1 KGHSH, CDR2 LQKENI. The CDR3 sequence: CASSSDRTRGYTF. The CDR3, as DNA: TGTGCCAGCTCATCTGACAGGACACGGGGCTACACCTTC. Variable domain in full (rest from reference TRBV18 and TRBJ1-2): NAGVMQNPRHLVRRRGQEARLRCSPMKGHSHVYWYRQLPEEGLKFMVYLQKENIIDESGMPKERFSAEFPKEGPSILRIQQVVRGDSAAYFCASSSDRTRGYTFGSGTRLTVV.

The V call is TRBV2, the J call TRBJ1-1; 11 nucleotides line up with TRBD1. Germline V gene data show CDR1 as SNHLY and CDR2 as FYNNEI. Trimming took 6 bases from V and 11 from J; bases not matched to a gene: 8. The CDR3 consists of 13 residues. The CDR3 reads CASRSGTGGRAFF. The CDR3 nucleotides read TGTGCCAGCAGATCCGGGACAGGGGGTCGTGCTTTCTTT.

This rearrangement joins TRBV6-2 or TRBV6-3 to TRBJ1-5; D is unclear. The CDR3 spans 14 residues. Trimming pared 6 bases from V and 6 bases from J, leaving 15 bases between. Germline V gene data show CDR1 as MNHEY and CDR2 as SVGEGT. The CDR3 nucleotides are TGTGCCAGCAGCCCCCAATTATCAGTTCAGCCCCAGCATTTT. Its protein is CASSPQLSVQPQHF.